The clone carrying this T cell receptor beta chain came up a few times. Its specificity is not known. The sample originates from a study of blood T cells in healthy people across ages. Whole-study findings and limits: Unsorted PBMCs blocked a conclusive comparison of naive and antigen-experienced cells.

The use of a sample-barcoded 5' primer and a J-beta primer mix characterized a second PCR of roughly 7 to 11 cycles. TCRdb passed the 5' RACE reads through MiXCR, listing each CDR3 protein once. This table holds around 790,000 distinct CDR3 sequences, around two fifths found once. Trimming removed 5 bases from V and 4 bases from J; junction bases left unmatched: 2. This CDR3 spans 13 amino acids. Extractions gave at least 6 micrograms of total RNA per sample. This clonotype originated in a man aged 60 to 69 in good health. Sequencing was performed on blood. The chain is built from TRBV12-3 or TRBV12-4 and TRBJ1-1, with TRBD1 matching over 9 bases. This chain's CDR3 is CASSPDRGTEAFF. CDR3 DNA sequence: TGTGCCAGCAGTCCGGACAGGGGCACTGAAGCTTTCTTT.